The clone carrying this T cell receptor beta chain was found many times. Its specificity is unknown. The sample belongs to a study of blood T cells in healthy people across ages. About the study: About one barcoded beta molecule per two T cells was captured by template switching.

The second PCR ran roughly 7 to 12 cycles with a sample-barcoded 5' primer and J-beta primers. Each CDR3 protein is one row after TCRdb ran MiXCR on the 5' RACE reads. The sample yields around 650,000 distinct CDR3 sequences, roughly 32% seen once. Study conclusions and caveats: Significant beta diversity loss was already apparent by age approximately 38, declining roughly linearly. Naive T cell percentage by flow cytometry tracked strongly with beta diversity.

Material: blood. The receptor was isolated from a woman of 80 years or more in good health.

CDR3 DNA sequence: TGTGCCAGCAGCTTAGCCGGATCTCAGCCCCAGCATTTT. It codes for CASSLAGSQPQHF. J is TRBJ1-5 and V is TRBV7-6; D unresolved. V was shortened by 0 bases and J by 6 bases, with 6 bases between the two germline ends. The V gene's germline CDR1 is SGHVS and CDR2 FNYEAQ. The CDR3 length is 13 residues.